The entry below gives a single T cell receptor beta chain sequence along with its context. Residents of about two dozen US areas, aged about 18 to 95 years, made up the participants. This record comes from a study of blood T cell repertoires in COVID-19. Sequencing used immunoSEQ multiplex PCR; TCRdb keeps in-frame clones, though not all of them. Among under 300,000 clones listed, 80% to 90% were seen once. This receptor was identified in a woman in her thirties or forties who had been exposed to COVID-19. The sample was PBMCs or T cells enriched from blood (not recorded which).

The CDR3 spells CASSIGTGFSGYTF. CDR3 sequence (DNA): TGTGCCAGTAGTATAGGGACAGGTTTTTCTGGCTACACCTTC. The chain is built from TRBV19 and TRBJ1-2; 7 bases map to TRBD1. V lost 1 base to trimming and J lost 7 bases; unmatched junction nucleotides: 6. Looked up from germline, CDR1 is LNHDA and CDR2 is SQIVND (reference sequence). This CDR3 is 14 amino acids long.